This T cell receptor beta chain was documented in a study of blood T cell repertoires in COVID-19. As for the study in general: Sample material is recorded as cDNA or gDNA derived from T cells, B-cell-depleted T cells, or PBMCs.

In the study's own analysis: The authors estimated nucleated cell counts from reference gene primer amplification. Profiled with immunoSEQ multiplex PCR; TCRdb holds only in-frame clones, not every one. V, J and clone size reflect that table, while D and trimming were determined from the DNA. The sample holds hundreds of thousands of clones, just under 85% seen once. To note about this clone: Distinct nucleotide sequences in the sample also encode this CDR3.

The CDR3 is made up of 14 amino acids. J lost 4 bases, V lost 4 bases, and 5 bases had no gene match. The germline V gene has CDR1 MDHEN and CDR2 SYDVKM. The sample consisted of peripheral blood. This chain connects TRBV28 to TRBJ1-1, with 8 bases aligning to TRBD1. The receptor comes from a woman older than 75 with acute or convalescent COVID-19. This CDR3 reads CASSSTGVGTEAFF. The CDR3, as DNA: TGTGCCAGCAGTTCGACAGGGGTTGGCACTGAAGCTTTCTTT.